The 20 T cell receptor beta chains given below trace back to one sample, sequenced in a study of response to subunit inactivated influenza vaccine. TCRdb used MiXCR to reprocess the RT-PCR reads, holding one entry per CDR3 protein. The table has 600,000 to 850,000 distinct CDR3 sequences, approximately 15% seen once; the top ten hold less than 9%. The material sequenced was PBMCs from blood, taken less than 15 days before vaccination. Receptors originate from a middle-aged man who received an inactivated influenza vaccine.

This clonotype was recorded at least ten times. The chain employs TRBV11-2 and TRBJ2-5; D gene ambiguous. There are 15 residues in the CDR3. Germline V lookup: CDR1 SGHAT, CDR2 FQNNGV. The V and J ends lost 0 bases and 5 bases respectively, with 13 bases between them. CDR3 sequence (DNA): TGTGCCAGCAGCTTAGAATTTGTAGGTGGGGAGACCCAGTACTTC. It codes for CASSLEFVGGETQYF.

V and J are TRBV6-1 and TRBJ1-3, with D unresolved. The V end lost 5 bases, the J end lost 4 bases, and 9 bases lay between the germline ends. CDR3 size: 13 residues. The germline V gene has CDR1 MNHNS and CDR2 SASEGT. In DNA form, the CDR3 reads TGTGCCAGCAGTCCCAGAATGGGAAACACCATATATTTT. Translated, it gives CASSPRMGNTIYF.

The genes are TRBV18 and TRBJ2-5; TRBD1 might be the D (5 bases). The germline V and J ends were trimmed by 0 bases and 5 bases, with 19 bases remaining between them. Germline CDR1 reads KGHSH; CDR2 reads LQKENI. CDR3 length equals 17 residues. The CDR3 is CASSPPIGVESDETQYF. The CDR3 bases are TGTGCCAGCTCACCACCGATAGGGGTAGAGTCAGACGAGACCCAGTACTTC.

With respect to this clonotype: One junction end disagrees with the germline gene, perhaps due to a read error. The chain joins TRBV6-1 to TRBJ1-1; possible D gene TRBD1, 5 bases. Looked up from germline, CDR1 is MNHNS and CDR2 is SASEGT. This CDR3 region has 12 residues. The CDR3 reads CASSDPGLTGLF. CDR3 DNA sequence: TGTGCCAGCAGTGACCCGGGCCTAACAGGACTTTTT.

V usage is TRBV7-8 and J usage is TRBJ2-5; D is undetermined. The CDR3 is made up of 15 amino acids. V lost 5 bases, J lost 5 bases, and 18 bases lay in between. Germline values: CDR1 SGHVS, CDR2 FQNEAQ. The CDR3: CASSQLDGTWETQYF. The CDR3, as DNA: TGTGCCAGCAGCCAGCTGGACGGAACCTGGGAGACCCAGTACTTC.

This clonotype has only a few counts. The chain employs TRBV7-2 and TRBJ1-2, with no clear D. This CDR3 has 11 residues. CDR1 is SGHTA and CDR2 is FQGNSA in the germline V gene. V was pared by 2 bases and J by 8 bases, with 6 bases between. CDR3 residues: CASSLIGGYTF. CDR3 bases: TGTGCCAGCAGCTTAATCGGGGGCTACACCTTC.

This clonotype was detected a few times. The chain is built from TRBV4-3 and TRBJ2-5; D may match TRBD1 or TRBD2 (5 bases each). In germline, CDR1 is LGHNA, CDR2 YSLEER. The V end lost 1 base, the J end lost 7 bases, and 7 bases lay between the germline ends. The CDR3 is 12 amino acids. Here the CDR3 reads CASSQGGWTQYF. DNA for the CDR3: TGCGCCAGCAGCCAAGGGGGGTGGACCCAGTACTTC.

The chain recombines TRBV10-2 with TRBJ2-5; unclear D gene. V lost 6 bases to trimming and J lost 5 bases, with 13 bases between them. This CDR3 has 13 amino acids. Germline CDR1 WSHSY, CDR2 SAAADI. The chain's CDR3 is CASRASPLETQYF. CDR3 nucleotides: TGCGCCAGCAGGGCCTCTCCCTTGGAGACCCAGTACTTC.

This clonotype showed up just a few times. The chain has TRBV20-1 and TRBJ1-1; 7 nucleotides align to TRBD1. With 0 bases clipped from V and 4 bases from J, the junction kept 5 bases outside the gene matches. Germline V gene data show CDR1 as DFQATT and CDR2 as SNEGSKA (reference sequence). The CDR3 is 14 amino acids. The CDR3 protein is CSARDMQGGTEAFF. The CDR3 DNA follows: TGCAGTGCTAGAGATATGCAGGGGGGCACTGAAGCTTTCTTT.

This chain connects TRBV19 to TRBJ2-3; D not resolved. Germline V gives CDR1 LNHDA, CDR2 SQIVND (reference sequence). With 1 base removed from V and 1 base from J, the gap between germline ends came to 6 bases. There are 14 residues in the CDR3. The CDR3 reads CASSIAQGTDTQYF. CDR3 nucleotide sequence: TGTGCCAGTAGTATAGCCCAGGGCACAGATACGCAGTATTTT.

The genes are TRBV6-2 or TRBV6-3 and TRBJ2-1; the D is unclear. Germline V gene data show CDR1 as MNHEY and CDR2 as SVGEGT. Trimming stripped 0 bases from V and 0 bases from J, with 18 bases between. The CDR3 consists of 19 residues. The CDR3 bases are TGTGCCAGCAGTTACTCGATGGGTGGCCCAGCTAGCTCCTACAATGAGCAGTTCTTC. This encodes CASSYSMGGPASSYNEQFF.

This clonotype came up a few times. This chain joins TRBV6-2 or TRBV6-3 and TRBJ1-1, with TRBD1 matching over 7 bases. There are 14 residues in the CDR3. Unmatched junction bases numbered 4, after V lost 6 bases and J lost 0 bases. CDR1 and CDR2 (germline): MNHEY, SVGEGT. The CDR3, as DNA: TGTGCCAGCAGGAGGACAGGTTTGAACACTGAAGCTTTCTTT. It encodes CASRRTGLNTEAFF.

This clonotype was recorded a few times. In DNA, the CDR3 is TGTGCCAGCACTACGTTAATTCGGATCAGCGGCTCCTACAATGAGCAGTTCTTC. Translated: CASTTLIRISGSYNEQFF. The chain uses TRBV6-2 or TRBV6-3 and TRBJ2-1; TRBD2 is a possible D gene (5 bases). Germline V gives CDR1 MNHEY, CDR2 SVGEGT. This CDR3 comprises 18 residues. The V and J ends lost 7 bases and 0 bases respectively, with 22 bases between them.

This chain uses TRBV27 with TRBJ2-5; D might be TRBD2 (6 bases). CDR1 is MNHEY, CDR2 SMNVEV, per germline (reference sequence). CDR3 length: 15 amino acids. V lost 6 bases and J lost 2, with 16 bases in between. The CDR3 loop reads CASRKRLGQQETQYF. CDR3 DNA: TGTGCCAGCAGGAAAAGACTAGGGCAACAAGAGACCCAGTACTTC.

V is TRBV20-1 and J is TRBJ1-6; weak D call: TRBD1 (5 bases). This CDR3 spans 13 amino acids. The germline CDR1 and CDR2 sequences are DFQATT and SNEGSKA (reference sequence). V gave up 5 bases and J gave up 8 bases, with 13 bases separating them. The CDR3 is CSARSGRDSPLHF. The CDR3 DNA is TGCAGTGCTCGGTCAGGGAGGGATTCACCCCTCCACTTT.

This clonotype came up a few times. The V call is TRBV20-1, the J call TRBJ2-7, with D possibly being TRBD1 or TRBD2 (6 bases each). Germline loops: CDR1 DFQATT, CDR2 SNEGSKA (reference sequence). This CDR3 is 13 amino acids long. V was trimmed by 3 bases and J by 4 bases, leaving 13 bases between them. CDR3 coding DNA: TGCAGTGCTAGTGGGGGGCCCACTTACGAGCAGTACTTC. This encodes CSASGGPTYEQYF.

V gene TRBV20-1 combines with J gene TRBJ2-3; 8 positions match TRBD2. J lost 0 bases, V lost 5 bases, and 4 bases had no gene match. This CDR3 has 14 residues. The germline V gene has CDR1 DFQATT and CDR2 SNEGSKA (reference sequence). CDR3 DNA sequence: TGCAGTGCTTGTAGCGGGACTAGCACAGATACGCAGTATTTT. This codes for CSACSGTSTDTQYF.

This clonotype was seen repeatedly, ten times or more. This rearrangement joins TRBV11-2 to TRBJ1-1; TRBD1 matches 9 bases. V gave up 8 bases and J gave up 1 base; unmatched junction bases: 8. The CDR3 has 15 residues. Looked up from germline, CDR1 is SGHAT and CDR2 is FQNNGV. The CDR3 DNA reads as TGTGCCAGCGTCCCCCTGGGACAGGGGAACACTGAAGCTTTCTTT. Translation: CASVPLGQGNTEAFF. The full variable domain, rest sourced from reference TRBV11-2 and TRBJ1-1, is EAGVAQSPRYKIIEKRQSVAFWCNPISGHATLYWYQQILGQGPKLLIQFQNNGVVDDSQLPKDRFSAERLKGVDSTLKIQPAKLEDSAVYLCASVPLGQGNTEAFFGQGTRLTVV.

The CDR3 loop is CASSPELNTGELFF. The CDR3 DNA reads as TGTGCCAGCAGTCCAGAGTTGAACACCGGGGAGCTGTTTTTT. The chain recombines TRBV4-2 with TRBJ2-2, with D uncertain. The CDR3 sequence is 14 residues long. Between the trimmed V and J ends, which lost 6 bases and 1 base, there was a span of 9 bases. CDR1 is LGHNA and CDR2 is YNFKEQ in the germline V gene.

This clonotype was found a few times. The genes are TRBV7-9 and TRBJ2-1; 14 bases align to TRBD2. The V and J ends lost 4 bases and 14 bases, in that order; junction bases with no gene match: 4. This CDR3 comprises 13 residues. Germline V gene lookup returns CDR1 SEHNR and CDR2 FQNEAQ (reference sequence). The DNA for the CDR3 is TGTGCCAGCAGCTCCGGGACTAGCGGGAGAGAGTTCTTC. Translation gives CASSSGTSGREFF. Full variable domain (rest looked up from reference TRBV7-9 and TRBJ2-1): DTGVSQNPRHKITKRGQNVTFRCDPISEHNRLYWYRQTLGQGPEFLTYFQNEAQLEKSRLLSDRFSAERPKGSFSTLEIQRTEQGDSAMYLCASSSGTSGREFFGPGTRLTVL.